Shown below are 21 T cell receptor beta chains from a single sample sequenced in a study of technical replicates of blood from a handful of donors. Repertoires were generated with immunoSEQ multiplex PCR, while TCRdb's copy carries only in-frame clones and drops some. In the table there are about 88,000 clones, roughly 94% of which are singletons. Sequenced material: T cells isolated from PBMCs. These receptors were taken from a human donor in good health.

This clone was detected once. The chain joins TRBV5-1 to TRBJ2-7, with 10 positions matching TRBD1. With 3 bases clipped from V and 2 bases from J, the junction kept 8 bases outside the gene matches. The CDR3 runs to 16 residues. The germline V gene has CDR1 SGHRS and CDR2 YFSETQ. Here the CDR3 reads CASSSTGQGDPYEQYF. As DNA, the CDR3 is TGCGCCAGCAGCTCTACAGGACAGGGGGACCCCTACGAGCAGTACTTC.

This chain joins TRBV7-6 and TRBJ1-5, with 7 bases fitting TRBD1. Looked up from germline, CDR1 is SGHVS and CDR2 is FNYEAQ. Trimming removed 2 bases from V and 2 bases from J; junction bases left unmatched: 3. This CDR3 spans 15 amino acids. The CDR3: CASSLTDRGNQPQHF. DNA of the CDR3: TGTGCCAGCAGCTTAACCGACAGGGGCAATCAGCCCCAGCATTTT.

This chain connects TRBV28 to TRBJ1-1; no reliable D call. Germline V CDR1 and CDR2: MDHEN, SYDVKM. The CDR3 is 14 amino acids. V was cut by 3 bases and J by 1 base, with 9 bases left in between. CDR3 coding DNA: TGTGCCAGCAGTTTTCCCGGAGAGAACACTGAAGCTTTCTTT. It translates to CASSFPGENTEAFF.

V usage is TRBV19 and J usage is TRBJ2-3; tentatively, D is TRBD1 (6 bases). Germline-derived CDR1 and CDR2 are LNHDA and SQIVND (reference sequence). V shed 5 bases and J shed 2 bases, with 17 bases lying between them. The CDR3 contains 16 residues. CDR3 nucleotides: TGTGCCAGTAGTCTTTACACAGGGACGGACACAGATACGCAGTATTTT. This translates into CASSLYTGTDTDTQYF.

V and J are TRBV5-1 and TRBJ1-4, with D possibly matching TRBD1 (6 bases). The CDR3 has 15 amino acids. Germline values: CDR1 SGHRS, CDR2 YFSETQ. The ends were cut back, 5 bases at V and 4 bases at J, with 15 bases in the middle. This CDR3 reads CASSFYGQLNEKLFF. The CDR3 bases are TGCGCCAGCAGTTTTTACGGACAGCTTAATGAAAAACTGTTTTTT.

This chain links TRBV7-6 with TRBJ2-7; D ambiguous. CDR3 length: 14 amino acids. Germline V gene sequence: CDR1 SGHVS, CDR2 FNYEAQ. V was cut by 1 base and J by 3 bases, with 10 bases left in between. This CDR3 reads CASSLGGPSYEQYF. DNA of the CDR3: TGTGCCAGCAGCTTAGGAGGCCCGAGCTACGAGCAGTACTTC.

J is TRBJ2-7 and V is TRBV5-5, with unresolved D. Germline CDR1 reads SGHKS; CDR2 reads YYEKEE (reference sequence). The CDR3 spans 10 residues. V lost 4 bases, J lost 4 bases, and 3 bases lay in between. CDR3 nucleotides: TGTGCCAGCAGCCCGTACGAGCAGTACTTC. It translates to CASSPYEQYF.

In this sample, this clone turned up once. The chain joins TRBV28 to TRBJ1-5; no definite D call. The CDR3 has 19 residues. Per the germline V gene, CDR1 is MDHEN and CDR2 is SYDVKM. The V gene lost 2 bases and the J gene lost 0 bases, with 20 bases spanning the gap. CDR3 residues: CASSLPGRSSRYSNQPQHF. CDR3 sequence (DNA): TGTGCCAGCAGTTTACCGGGGAGATCTTCACGCTATAGCAATCAGCCCCAGCATTTT.

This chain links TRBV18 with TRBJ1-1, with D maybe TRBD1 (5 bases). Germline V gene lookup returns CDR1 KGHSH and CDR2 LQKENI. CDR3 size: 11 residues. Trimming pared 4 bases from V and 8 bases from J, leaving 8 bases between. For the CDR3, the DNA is TGTGCCAGCTCACAGGGGAACGAAGCTTTCTTT. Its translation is CASSQGNEAFF.

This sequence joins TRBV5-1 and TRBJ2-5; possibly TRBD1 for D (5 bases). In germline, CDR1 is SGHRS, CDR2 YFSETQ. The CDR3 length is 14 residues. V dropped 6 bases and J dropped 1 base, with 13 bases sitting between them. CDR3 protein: CASKKIGAQETQYF. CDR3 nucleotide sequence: TGCGCCAGCAAAAAGATAGGGGCCCAAGAGACCCAGTACTTC.

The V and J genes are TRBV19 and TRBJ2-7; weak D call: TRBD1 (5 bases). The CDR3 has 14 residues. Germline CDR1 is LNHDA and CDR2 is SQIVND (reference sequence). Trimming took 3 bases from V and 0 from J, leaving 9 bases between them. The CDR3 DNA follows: TGTGCCAGTAGTATGACGCAGGGCTCCTACGAGCAGTACTTC. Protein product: CASSMTQGSYEQYF.

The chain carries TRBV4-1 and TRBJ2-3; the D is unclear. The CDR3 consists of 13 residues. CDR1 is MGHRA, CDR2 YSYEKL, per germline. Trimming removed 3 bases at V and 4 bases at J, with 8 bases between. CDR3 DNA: TGCGCCAGCAGCCATGACTCGGCAGATACGCAGTATTTT. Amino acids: CASSHDSADTQYF.

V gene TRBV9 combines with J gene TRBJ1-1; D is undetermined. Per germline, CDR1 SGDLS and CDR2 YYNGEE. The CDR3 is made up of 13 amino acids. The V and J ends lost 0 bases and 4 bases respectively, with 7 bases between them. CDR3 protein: CASSVDGGTEAFF. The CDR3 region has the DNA TGTGCCAGCAGCGTAGACGGCGGCACTGAAGCTTTCTTT.

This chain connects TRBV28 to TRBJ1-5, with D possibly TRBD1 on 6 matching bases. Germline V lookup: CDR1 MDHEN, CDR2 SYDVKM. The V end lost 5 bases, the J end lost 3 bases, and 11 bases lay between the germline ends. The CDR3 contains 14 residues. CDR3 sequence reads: CASSGHRVNQPQHF. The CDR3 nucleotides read TGTGCCAGCAGTGGACACAGGGTCAATCAGCCCCAGCATTTT.

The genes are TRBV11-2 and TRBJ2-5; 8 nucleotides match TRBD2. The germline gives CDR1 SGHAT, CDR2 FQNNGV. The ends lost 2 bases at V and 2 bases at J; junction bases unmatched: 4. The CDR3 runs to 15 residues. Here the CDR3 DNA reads TGTGCCAGCAGCTTAACTAGCGGATATCAAGAGACCCAGTACTTC. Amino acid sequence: CASSLTSGYQETQYF.

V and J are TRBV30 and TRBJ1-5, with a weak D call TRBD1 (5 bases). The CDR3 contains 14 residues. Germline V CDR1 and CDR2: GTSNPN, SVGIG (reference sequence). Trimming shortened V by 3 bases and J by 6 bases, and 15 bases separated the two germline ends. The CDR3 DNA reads TGTGCCTGGAGCTCAGGGTCCGTGGTTCAGCCCCAGCATTTT. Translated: CAWSSGSVVQPQHF.

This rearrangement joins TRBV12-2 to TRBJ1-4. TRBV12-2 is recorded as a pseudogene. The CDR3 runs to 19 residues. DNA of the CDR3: TGTGCAAGTCGCCCCCGAGCATCAGGAGGAGGCTACGGTAATGAAAAACTGTTTTTT. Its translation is CASRPRASGGGYGNEKLFF.

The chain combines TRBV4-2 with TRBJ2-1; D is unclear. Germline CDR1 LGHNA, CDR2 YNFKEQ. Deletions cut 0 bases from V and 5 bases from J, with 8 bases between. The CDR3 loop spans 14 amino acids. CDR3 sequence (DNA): TGTGCCAGCAGCCAAGAACGAGTGGACAATGAGCAGTTCTTC. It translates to CASSQERVDNEQFF.

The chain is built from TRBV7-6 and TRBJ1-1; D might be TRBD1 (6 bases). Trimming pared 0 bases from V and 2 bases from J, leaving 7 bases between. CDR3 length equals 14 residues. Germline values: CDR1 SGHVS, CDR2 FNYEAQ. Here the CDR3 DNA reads TGTGCCAGCAGCTTAGCAGGGGGTAACACTGAAGCTTTCTTT. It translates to CASSLAGGNTEAFF.

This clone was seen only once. The CDR3 bases are TGTGCCACCAGCAGGGTCGGGACAGGTTCAGGAAACACCATATATTTT. The encoded protein is CATSRVGTGSGNTIYF. V is TRBV15 and J is TRBJ1-3; 8 positions match TRBD1. This CDR3 is 16 amino acids long. The V gene's germline CDR1 is LNHNV and CDR2 YYDKDF (reference sequence). V lost 3 bases, J lost 4 bases, and 8 bases stayed unmatched. The full variable domain, in which reference TRBV15 and TRBJ1-3 provide the parts outside the CDR3, is DAMVIQNPRYQVTQFGKPVTLSCSQTLNHNVMYWYQQKSSQAPKLLFHYYDKDFNNEADTPDNFQSRRPNTSFCFLDIRSPGLGDTAMYLCATSRVGTGSGNTIYFGEGSWLTVV.

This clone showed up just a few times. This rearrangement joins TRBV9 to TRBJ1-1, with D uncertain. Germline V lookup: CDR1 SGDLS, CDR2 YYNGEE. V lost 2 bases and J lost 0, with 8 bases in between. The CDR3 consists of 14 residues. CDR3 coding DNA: TGTGCCAGCAGCGTGGAGGGTTTGAACACTGAAGCTTTCTTT. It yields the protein CASSVEGLNTEAFF.